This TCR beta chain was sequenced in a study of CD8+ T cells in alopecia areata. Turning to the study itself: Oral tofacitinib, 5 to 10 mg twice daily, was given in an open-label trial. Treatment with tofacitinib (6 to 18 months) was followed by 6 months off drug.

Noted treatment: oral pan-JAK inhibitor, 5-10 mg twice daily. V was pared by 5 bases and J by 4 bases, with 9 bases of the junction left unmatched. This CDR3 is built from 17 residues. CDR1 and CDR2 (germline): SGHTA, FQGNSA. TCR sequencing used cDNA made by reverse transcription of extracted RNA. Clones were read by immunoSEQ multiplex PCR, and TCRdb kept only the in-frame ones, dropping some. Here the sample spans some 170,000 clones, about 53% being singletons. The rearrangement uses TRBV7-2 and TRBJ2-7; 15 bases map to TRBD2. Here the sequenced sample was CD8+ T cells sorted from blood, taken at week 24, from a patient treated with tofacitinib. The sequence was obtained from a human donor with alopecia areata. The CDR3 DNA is TGTGCCAGCAGCCCGGGACTAGCGGGGGGTTCTCAATACGAGCAGTACTTC. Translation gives CASSPGLAGGSQYEQYF.